This T cell receptor (beta chain) derives from a study of T cell repertoires in cytomegalovirus infection. Germline lookup yields CDR1 MDHEN and CDR2 SYDVKM. V lost 5 bases, J lost 8 bases, and 15 bases lay in between. This CDR3 region has 13 residues. This clonotype was counted ten times or more. TCRdb re-called the reads with MiXCR, one entry per CDR3 protein. Of 200,000 to 300,000 distinct CDR3 sequences listed, about 12% were seen once; the top ten hold 1.5% to 2%. The chain has TRBV28 and TRBJ1-2; D gene ambiguous. The clonotype originates from a human donor in good health (CMV status not recorded). Some clones in this sample may be carry-over from other donors' samples. Sequencing was carried out using PBMCs. The CDR3 sequence: CASSASPPLGYTF. The CDR3 coding sequence is TGTGCCAGCAGTGCATCCCCACCCTTGGGCTACACCTTC.